This record covers a single T cell receptor beta chain. V was cut by 6 bases and J by 5 bases, with 11 bases left in between. This CDR3 is built from 13 residues. The method was immunoSEQ multiplex PCR; TCRdb's version includes in-frame clones alone and lacks a portion of them. This table holds 120,000 or so clones, about 89% found once. The record originates from a study of control samples from healthy donors and cancer patients. The origin of this receptor is a man aged 55-75 years in good health. The sample taken for sequencing was blood. This chain connects TRBV12-3 or TRBV12-4 to TRBJ1-3; no firm D call. In nucleotides, the CDR3 is TGTGCCAGCAGCGAGATGCAGCGAAACACCATATATTTT. This encodes CASSEMQRNTIYF.